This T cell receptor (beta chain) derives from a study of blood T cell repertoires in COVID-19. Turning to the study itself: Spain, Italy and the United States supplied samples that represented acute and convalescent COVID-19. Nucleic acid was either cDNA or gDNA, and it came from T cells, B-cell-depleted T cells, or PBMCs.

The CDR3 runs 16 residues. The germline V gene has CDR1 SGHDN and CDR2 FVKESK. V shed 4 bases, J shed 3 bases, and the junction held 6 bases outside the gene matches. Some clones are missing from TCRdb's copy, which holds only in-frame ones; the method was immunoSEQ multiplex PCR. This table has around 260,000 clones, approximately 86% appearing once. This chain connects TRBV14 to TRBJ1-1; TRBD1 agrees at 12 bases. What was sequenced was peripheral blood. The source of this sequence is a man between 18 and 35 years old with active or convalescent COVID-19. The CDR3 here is CASSLGTGGRDTEAFF. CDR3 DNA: TGTGCCAGCAGCCTCGGGACAGGGGGCCGGGACACTGAAGCTTTCTTT.